This is a list of T cell receptor beta chains from one sample in a study of shared clonotypes between healthy human individuals. Profiling relied on immunoSEQ multiplex PCR, and the TCRdb table lists in-frame clones only, not all of them. Among 600,000 or so clones listed, approximately 96% were seen once. What was sequenced was naive CD8+ T cells sorted from blood. These TCRs come from a woman aged 25 to 39 in good health. CDR3s include the opening cysteine and the closing phenylalanine or tryptophan. A D gene is named only where the DNA matches it firmly. Only some rows state a clone size, as once, few, many or a class for expanded clones.

V,D,size,J,DNA,CDR3
TRBV2,-,-,TRBJ2-1,TGTGCCAGCCAACTAGCACCGAGCTCCTACAATGAGCAGTTCTTC,CASQLAPSSYNEQFF
TRBV10-2,-,-,TRBJ1-2,TGCGCCAGCAGTGAGTCCCTCGCAGGACGAGATGGCTACACCTTC,CASSESLAGRDGYTF
TRBV28,-,-,TRBJ2-1,TGTGCCAGCAGTTTTACCTACAATGAGCAGTTCTTC,CASSFTYNEQFF
TRBV4-1,-,-,TRBJ1-1,TGCGCCAGCAGCCAGACACACGGATTAAGAAATGAAGCTTTCTTT,CASSQTHGLRNEAFF
TRBV10-2,-,-,TRBJ2-7,TGCGCCAGCAGTGAAGGGGCAGCCTACGAGCAGTACTTC,CASSEGAAYEQYF
TRBV7-6,-,-,TRBJ2-1,TGTGCCAGCAGCTTAGTGAATGAGCAGTTCTTC,CASSLVNEQFF
TRBV27,-,-,TRBJ1-1,TGTGCCAGCAGGGCGGGACACTTTAACACTGAAGCTTTCTTT,CASRAGHFNTEAFF
TRBV6-1,-,-,TRBJ2-7,TGTGCCGTCTCCTACGAGCAGTACTTC,CAVSYEQYF
TRBV27,TRBD2,-,TRBJ2-1,TGTGCCAGCAGTTCACTAGCGGGGAGGTGGGATGAGCAGTTCTTC,CASSSLAGRWDEQFF
TRBV29-1,TRBD1,-,TRBJ1-2,TGCAGCGCCGAGGGTGTAGTGTCGGGACAGGCCAACTATGGCTACACCTTC,CSAEGVVSGQANYGYTF
TRBV10-3,TRBD1,-,TRBJ2-6,TGTGCCATCAGTGAGTCACCTGTAGGACAGGGGTATTCTGGGGCCAACGTCCTGACTTTC,CAISESPVGQGYSGANVLTF
TRBV5-1,TRBD2,-,TRBJ2-3,TGCGCCAGCAGACCCCTAGCGGGAGAAACAGATACGCAGTATTTT,CASRPLAGETDTQYF
TRBV6-1,-,-,TRBJ1-5,TGTGCCAGCATTTCGACAGACTACGGGAAGCCCCAGCATTTT,CASISTDYGKPQHF
TRBV29-1,TRBD2,-,TRBJ2-1,TGCAGCGTTGTACCCAGCGGGAGTAGCTATGAGCAGTTCTTC,CSVVPSGSSYEQFF
TRBV5-1,-,once,TRBJ2-7,TGCGCCAGCAGACCTGCAGCTAGCAGCGCATACGAGCAGTACTTC,CASRPAASSAYEQYF
TRBV29-1,TRBD1,-,TRBJ2-7,TGCAGCGTTGAAGAAGGTGACAGGGGCCTTCCAGAGCAGTACTTC,CSVEEGDRGLPEQYF
TRBV27,-,once,TRBJ2-7,TGTGCCAGCAGTCACCGGAGCGGCTACGAGCAGTACTTC,CASSHRSGYEQYF
TRBV7-3,-,-,TRBJ2-7,TGTGCCAGCAGCTCATATCACAGCGGCGAGCAGTACTTC,CASSSYHSGEQYF
TRBV2,-,-,TRBJ2-7,TGTGCCAGCAGCGCGACTTCCTACGAGCAGTACTTC,CASSATSYEQYF
TRBV19,-,-,TRBJ1-2,TGTGCCAGTACCGAGCGCAGGGCATGGTATGGCTACACCTTC,CASTERRAWYGYTF
TRBV28,-,-,TRBJ2-7,TGTGCCAGCAGTTTAAATGAGGACGAGCAGTACTTC,CASSLNEDEQYF
TRBV30,TRBD1,-,TRBJ1-4,TGTGCCTGGAGCGCCCCCGGGACAGATGAAAAACTGTTTTTT,CAWSAPGTDEKLFF
TRBV18,-,-,TRBJ2-2,TGTGCCAGCTCACCCCAGGGGAACACCGGGGAGCTGTTTTTT,CASSPQGNTGELFF
TRBV28,-,-,TRBJ2-3,TGTGCCAGCAGTTTCCTAGTTGCAGATACGCAGTATTTT,CASSFLVADTQYF
TRBV6-6,-,once,TRBJ1-6,TGTGCCAGCAGTTACTCGGGGGCAGGTTCACCCCTCCACTTT,CASSYSGAGSPLHF
TRBV29-1,TRBD1,-,TRBJ2-3,TGCAGCGTTGGGACAGGCGATAGCACAGATACGCAGTATTTT,CSVGTGDSTDTQYF
TRBV15,TRBD1,-,TRBJ1-2,TGTGCCACCAGCAGAGACAGGGGACAGGGAAATCATGGCTACACCTTC,CATSRDRGQGNHGYTF
TRBV11-2,TRBD1,-,TRBJ2-7,TGTGCCAGCAGCTCCGAGGGACAGGCATTGATCTACGAGCAGTACTTC,CASSSEGQALIYEQYF
TRBV2,TRBD2,-,TRBJ2-1,TGTGCCAGCAGTGAGGGACTAGCATCCTACAATGAGCAGTTCTTC,CASSEGLASYNEQFF
TRBV7-8,-,-,TRBJ2-7,TGTGCCAGCAGCGGACGGACGGGCTACGAGCAGTACTTC,CASSGRTGYEQYF
TRBV4-1,-,-,TRBJ2-3,TGCGCCAGCAGCCCTGACAGCAGCACAGATACGCAGTATTTT,CASSPDSSTDTQYF
TRBV27,-,-,TRBJ2-7,TGTGCCAGCAGACCGGGACTGGGAAGCGGCGAGCAGTACTTC,CASRPGLGSGEQYF
TRBV28,-,-,TRBJ2-3,TGTGCCAGCTTGGACTTGGAGGCGGATACGCAGTATTTT,CASLDLEADTQYF
TRBV5-1,-,-,TRBJ1-1,TGCGCCAGCAGCTCTGGACGGGATCGTCCCATGAACACTGAAGCTTTCTTT,CASSSGRDRPMNTEAFF
TRBV5-5,-,-,TRBJ1-2,TGTGCCAGCAGCCCCAGGGACACGGGCTCTAACTATGGCTACACCTTC,CASSPRDTGSNYGYTF
TRBV6-5,-,-,TRBJ2-7,TGTGCCAGCAGTTACGGCCAAGAGCAGTACTTC,CASSYGQEQYF
TRBV29-1,TRBD1,-,TRBJ1-2,TGCAGCGTTGAACCGGGACAGGGGGCTTCCCATGGCTACACCTTC,CSVEPGQGASHGYTF
TRBV27,TRBD1,-,TRBJ1-1,TGTGCCAGCAGTTTATCCTTCTATGAGTCAGGGGGCACTGAAGCTTTCTTT,CASSLSFYESGGTEAFF
TRBV19,-,-,TRBJ1-1,TGTGCCAGTAGACTATTTGGACAGCTGAACACTGAAGCTTTCTTT,CASRLFGQLNTEAFF
TRBV28,TRBD1,-,TRBJ1-5,TGTGCCAGCAGTTTATGGAGGGGGCCTCAGCCCCAGCATTTT,CASSLWRGPQPQHF
TRBV30,TRBD2,few,TRBJ2-7,TGTGCCTGGAGTGACGGGAGCGGGGCTTACGAGCAGTACTTC,CAWSDGSGAYEQYF
TRBV28,-,-,TRBJ2-7,TGTGCCAGCAGTCCCCGACTAGCCTACGAGCAGTACTTC,CASSPRLAYEQYF
TRBV27,-,-,TRBJ2-7,TGTGCCAGCAGGTCCTGGGGGAGCGAGCAGTACTTC,CASRSWGSEQYF
TRBV23-1,-,once,TRBJ1-5,TGCGCCAGCAGTCAATCGCCCGGGATAGTCAATCAGCCCCAGCATTTT,CASSQSPGIVNQPQHF
TRBV29-1,TRBD1,-,TRBJ2-3,TGCAGCGTTGAAGACACTACCGGGACAGTCACAGATACGCAGTATTTT,CSVEDTTGTVTDTQYF
TRBV2,-,-,TRBJ2-7,TGTGCCAGCAGTGAGGTAGGGGTGTCCTACGAGCAGTACTTC,CASSEVGVSYEQYF
TRBV5-6,-,-,TRBJ1-1,TGTGCCAGCACCATAGTACAGGATCGGAACACTGAAGCTTTCTTT,CASTIVQDRNTEAFF
TRBV5-1,-,-,TRBJ2-2,TGCGCCAGCAGCTTGGTCTTTGCGGGCATGAACACCGGGGAGCTGTTTTTT,CASSLVFAGMNTGELFF
TRBV1,-,-,TRBJ1-3,TGCACCAGCAGCCAAGGGAGTCGTCCCATATATTTT,CTSSQGSRPIYF
TRBV12-5,-,-,TRBJ2-2,TGTGCTAGTGGGTTTTGGGGCACCGGGGAGCTGTTTTTT,CASGFWGTGELFF
TRBV4-1,-,once,TRBJ2-7,TGCGCCAGCAGCCAAGTGAGCACAGGCCGAACCTACGAGCAGTACTTC,CASSQVSTGRTYEQYF
TRBV7-9,-,-,TRBJ2-7,TGTGCCAGCAGCCTGAGGACATCTAACTACTACGAGCAGTACTTC,CASSLRTSNYYEQYF
TRBV28,TRBD1,-,TRBJ1-4,TGTGCCAGCAAACTACAGGGGGGTAATGAAAAACTGTTTTTT,CASKLQGGNEKLFF
TRBV2,-,-,TRBJ2-1,TGTGCCGGATCACAGAACAATGAGCAGTTCTTC,CAGSQNNEQFF
TRBV5-8,-,-,TRBJ2-7,TGTGCCAGCAGCTTGGGACTCGGCTACGAGCAGTACTTC,CASSLGLGYEQYF
TRBV19,TRBD2,-,TRBJ2-7,TGTGCCAGTACCCCTAGCGGGAGTTTGGGCGAGCAGTACTTC,CASTPSGSLGEQYF
TRBV11-2,TRBD1,-,TRBJ2-7,TGTGCCAGCAGCTTAGACTGGACAGGGCACTCCTACGAGCAGTACTTC,CASSLDWTGHSYEQYF
TRBV27,TRBD2,-,TRBJ2-7,TGTGCCAGCAGACTAACCGGGACTAGCTATGCCGAGCAGTACTTC,CASRLTGTSYAEQYF
TRBV6-5,TRBD1,once,TRBJ2-3,TGTGCCAGCAGTCGGACAGGGTCTAGCACAGATACGCAGTATTTT,CASSRTGSSTDTQYF
TRBV28,-,-,TRBJ2-3,TGTGCCAGCAGTCCGTACAGGGTTGGTCATAGCACAGATACGCAGTATTTT,CASSPYRVGHSTDTQYF